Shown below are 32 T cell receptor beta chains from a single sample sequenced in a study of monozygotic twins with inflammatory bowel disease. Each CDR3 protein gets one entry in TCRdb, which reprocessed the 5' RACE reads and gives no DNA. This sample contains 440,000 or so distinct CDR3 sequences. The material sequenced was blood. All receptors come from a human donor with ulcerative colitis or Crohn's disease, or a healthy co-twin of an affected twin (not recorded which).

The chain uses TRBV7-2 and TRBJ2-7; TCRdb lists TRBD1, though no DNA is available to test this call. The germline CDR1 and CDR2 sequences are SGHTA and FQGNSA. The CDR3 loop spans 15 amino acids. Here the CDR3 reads CASSLVGQGRAEQYF.

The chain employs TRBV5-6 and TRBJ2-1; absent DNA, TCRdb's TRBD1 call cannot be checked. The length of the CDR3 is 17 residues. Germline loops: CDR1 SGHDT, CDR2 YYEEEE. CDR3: CASSSVPGGATVFEQFF.

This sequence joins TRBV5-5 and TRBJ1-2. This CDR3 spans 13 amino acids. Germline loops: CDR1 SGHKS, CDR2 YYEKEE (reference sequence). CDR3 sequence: CASKVYGNYGYTF.

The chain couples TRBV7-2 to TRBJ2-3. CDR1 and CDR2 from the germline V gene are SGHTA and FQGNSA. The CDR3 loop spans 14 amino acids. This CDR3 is CASRDSGSTDTQYF. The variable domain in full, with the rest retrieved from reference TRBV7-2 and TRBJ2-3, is GAGVSQSPSNKVTEKGKDVELRCDPISGHTALYWYRQSLGQGLEFLIYFQGNSAPDKSGLPSDRFSAERTGGSVSTLTIQRTQQEDSAVYLCASRDSGSTDTQYFGPGTRLTVL.

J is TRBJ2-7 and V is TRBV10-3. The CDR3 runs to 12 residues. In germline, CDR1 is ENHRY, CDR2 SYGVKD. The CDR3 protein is CAISESGYEQYF.

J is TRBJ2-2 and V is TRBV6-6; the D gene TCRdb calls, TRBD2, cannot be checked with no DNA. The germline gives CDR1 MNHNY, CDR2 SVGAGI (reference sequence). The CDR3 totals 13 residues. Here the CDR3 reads CASCKGITGELFF.

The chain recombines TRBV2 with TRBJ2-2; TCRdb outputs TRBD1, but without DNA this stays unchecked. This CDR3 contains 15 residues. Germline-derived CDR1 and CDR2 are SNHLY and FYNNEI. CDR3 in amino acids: CASIALLRGNGELFF.

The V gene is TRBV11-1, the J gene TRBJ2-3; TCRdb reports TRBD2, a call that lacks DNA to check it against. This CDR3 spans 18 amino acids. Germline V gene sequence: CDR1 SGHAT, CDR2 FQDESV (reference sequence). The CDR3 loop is CASSLSGASGRSRDTQYF.

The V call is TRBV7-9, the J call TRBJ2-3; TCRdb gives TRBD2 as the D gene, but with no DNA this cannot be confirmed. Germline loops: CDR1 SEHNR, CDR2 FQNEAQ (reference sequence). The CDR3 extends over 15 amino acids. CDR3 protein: CASSPAGRTGDTQYF.

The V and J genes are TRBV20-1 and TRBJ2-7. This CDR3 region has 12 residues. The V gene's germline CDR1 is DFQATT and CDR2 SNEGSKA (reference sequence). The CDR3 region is CSAQPGPAEQYF.

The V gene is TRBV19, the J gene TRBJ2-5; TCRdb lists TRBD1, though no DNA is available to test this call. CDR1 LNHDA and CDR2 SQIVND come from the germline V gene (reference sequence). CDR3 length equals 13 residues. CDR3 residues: CASTQRGGETQYF.

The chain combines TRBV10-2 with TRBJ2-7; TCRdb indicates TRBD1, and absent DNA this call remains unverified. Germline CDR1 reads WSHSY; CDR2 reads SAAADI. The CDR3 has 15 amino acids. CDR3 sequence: CASSESDKGRGEQYF.

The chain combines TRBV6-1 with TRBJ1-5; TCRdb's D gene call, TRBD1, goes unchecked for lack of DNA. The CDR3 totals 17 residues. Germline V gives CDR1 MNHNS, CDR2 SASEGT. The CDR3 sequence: CASSEAWDRGNIQPQHF.

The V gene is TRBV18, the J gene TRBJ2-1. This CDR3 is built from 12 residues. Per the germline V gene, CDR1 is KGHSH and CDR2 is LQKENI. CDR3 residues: CASSPIGNEQFF.

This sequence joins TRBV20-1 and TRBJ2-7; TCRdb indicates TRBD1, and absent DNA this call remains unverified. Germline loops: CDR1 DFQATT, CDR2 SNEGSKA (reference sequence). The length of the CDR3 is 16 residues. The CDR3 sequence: CSARDRTAGISYEQYF.

CDR3 sequence: CASSPGQGLETQYF. The chain couples TRBV7-9 to TRBJ2-5; TCRdb picks TRBD1, but there is no DNA to check that call. Germline lookup yields CDR1 SEHNR and CDR2 FQNEAQ (reference sequence). The CDR3 totals 14 residues.

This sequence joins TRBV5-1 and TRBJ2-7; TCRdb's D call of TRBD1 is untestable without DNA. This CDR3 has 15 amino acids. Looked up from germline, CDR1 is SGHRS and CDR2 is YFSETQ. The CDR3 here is CASRKPGTGNYEQYF.

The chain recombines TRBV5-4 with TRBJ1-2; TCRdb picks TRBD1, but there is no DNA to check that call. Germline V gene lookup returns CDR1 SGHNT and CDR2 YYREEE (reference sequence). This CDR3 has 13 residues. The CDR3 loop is CASSLPGGLGYTF.

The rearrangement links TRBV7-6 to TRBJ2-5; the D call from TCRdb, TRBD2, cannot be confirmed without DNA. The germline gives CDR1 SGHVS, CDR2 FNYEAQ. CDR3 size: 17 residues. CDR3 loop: CASSPTLSGGGKETQYF.

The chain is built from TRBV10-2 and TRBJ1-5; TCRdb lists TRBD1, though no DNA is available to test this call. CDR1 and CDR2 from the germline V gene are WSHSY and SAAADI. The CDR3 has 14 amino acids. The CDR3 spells CASSAQGSFVPQHF.

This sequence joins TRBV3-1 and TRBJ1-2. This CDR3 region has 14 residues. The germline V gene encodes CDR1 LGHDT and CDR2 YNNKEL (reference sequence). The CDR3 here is CASSPRTFSYGYTF.

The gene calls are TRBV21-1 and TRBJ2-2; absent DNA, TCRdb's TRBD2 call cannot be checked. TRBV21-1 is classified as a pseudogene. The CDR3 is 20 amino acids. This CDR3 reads CASSITGLAGGKATAGELFF.

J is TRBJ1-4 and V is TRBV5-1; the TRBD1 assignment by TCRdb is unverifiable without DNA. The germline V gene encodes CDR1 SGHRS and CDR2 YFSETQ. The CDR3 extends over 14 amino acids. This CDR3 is CASSLTGGREKLFF.

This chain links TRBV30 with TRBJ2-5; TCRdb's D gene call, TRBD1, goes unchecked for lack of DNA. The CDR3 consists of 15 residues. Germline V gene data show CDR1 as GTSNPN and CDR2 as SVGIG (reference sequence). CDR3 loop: CAWSVQGGQWETQYF.

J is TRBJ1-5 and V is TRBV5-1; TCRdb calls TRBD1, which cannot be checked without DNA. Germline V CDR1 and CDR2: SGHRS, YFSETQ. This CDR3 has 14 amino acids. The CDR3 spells CASSRDSTGQPQHF.

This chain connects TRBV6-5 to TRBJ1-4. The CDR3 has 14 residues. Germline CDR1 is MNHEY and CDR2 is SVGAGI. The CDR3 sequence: CASSYGVVNEKLFF.

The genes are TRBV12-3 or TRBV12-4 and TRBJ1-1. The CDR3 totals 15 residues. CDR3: CASSLNTGGRTEAFF.

CDR3 sequence reads: CASSQESEGAGNTIYF. The chain recombines TRBV4-1 with TRBJ1-3; TCRdb indicates TRBD1, and absent DNA this call remains unverified. The CDR3 runs 16 residues. The V gene's germline CDR1 is MGHRA and CDR2 YSYEKL.

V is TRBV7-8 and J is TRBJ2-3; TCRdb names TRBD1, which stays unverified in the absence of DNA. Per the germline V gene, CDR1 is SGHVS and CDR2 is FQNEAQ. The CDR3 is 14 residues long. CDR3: CASSDLDGGDTQYF.

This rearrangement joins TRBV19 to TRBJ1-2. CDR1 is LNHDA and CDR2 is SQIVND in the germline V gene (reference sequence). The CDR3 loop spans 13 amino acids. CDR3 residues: CASSIPQSDGYTF.

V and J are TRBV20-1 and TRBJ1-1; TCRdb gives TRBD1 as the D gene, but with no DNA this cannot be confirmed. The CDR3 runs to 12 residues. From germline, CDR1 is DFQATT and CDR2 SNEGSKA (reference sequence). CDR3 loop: CSVFGQRTEAFF.

The CDR3 reads CASSVDRGSQETQYF. The chain combines TRBV9 with TRBJ2-5; with no DNA, the TCRdb D assignment of TRBD1 cannot be verified. Germline V CDR1 and CDR2: SGDLS, YYNGEE. CDR3 size: 15 residues.